This T cell receptor (beta chain) was recovered during a study of tumor-infiltrating lymphocytes in primary liver carcinoma. To note about this clonotype: As yet, its antigen is unknown. Relative to the germline gene, one junction end is altered; a read error may explain this.

Germline lookup yields CDR1 MDHEN and CDR2 SYDVKM. CDR3 size: 13 residues. Study observations and caveats: Lower overlap was observed for tumor-adjacent and tumor-blood pairs relative to tumor region pairs.

A primer in the constant region served to generate TCR beta cDNA from around 500 ng of total RNA. What produced the TCR beta libraries was three nested multiplex PCR rounds using slightly modified ARM-PCR. Investigators reported that the first two PCR rounds, at approximately 11 cycles each, used TRBV1-TRBV30 forward primers with a C-beta reverse primer. TCRdb ran MiXCR on the multiplex PCR reads and lists one entry per CDR3 protein. The sample records under 45,000 distinct CDR3 sequences, about three quarters being singletons. From unsorted bulk tissue weighing roughly 17-31 mg, DNA and RNA were co-extracted. Surgeons treated the primary liver carcinoma of the patients by surgical resection. Enrolled patients were chronically infected with HBV and treatment-naive. Every one of the tumor samples had a viable tumor cell content above 80%.

This clonotype was obtained from a middle-aged man with primary liver carcinoma and hepatitis B virus infection. The chain couples TRBV28 to TRBJ1-1, with TRBD1 as a possible D gene (5 bases). Sequencing was carried out using liver tumor tissue from sampling region 2. Subset indicated: tumor region T2, inferior pole. The CDR3 region is CTSSPRVDTEAFF. DNA of the CDR3: TGTACCAGCAGTCCTAGGGTGGACACTGAAGCCTTCTTT. The full variable domain, rest sourced from reference TRBV28 and TRBJ1-1, is DVKVTQSSRYLVKRTGEKVFLECVQDMDHENMFWYRQDPGLGLRLIYFSYDVKMKEKGDIPEGYSVSREKKERFSLILESASTNQTSMYLCTSSPRVDTEAFFGQGTRLTVV.